A single sample is the source of the 21 T cell receptor beta chains below, sequenced in a study of cytomegalovirus exposure and HLA in healthy donors. A multiplex PCR was run with 60 Vbeta primers and 13 Jbeta primers. The protocol was immunoSEQ multiplex PCR, while the TCRdb copy is restricted to in-frame clones and leaves out a portion. The sample lists about 160,000 clones; roughly 80% were seen once. Sequenced: PBMCs. The receptors come from a man between 18 and 35 years old in good health and CMV-seronegative.

J is TRBJ2-7 and V is TRBV7-2; 10 nucleotides line up with TRBD1. V lost 3 bases to trimming and J lost 6 bases; unmatched junction nucleotides: 8. CDR1 and CDR2 from the germline V gene are SGHTA and FQGNSA. This CDR3 is built from 15 residues. CDR3: CASSFSPGTGAEQYF. Here the CDR3 DNA reads TGTGCCAGCAGCTTCTCCCCCGGGACAGGGGCCGAGCAGTACTTC.

The chain employs TRBV13 and TRBJ1-3; 7 bases agree with TRBD1. Germline V lookup: CDR1 PRHDT, CDR2 FYEKMQ (reference sequence). CDR3 length equals 15 residues. J lost 1 base, V lost 4 bases, and 4 bases had no gene match. The CDR3 region is CASSSSGGSGNTIYF. The CDR3 DNA is TGTGCCAGCAGCTCCTCAGGGGGATCTGGAAACACCATATATTTT.

This clone was picked up a small number of times. The chain joins TRBV6-1 to TRBJ2-1, with D maybe TRBD1 (5 bases). The germline CDR1 and CDR2 sequences are MNHNS and SASEGT. The CDR3 runs 15 residues. V lost 1 base and J 0 bases, leaving 7 bases between the germline ends. The chain's CDR3 is CASSEEGLSYNEQFF. As DNA, the CDR3 is TGTGCCAGCAGTGAAGAGGGGCTCTCCTACAATGAGCAGTTCTTC.

This clone was counted a single time. The CDR3 DNA reads as TGTGCCAGCGTCCCGTTAGCGGGAGGGCCTTACACAGATACGCAGTATTTT. Encoded protein: CASVPLAGGPYTDTQYF. This chain uses TRBV7-2 with TRBJ2-3; 11 bases line up with TRBD2. Germline V gene data show CDR1 as SGHTA and CDR2 as FQGNSA. There are 17 residues in the CDR3. V gave up 8 bases and J gave up 2 bases; unmatched junction bases: 12.

J is TRBJ2-7 and V is TRBV28; weak D call: TRBD1 (6 bases). The CDR3 spans 14 residues. CDR1 MDHEN and CDR2 SYDVKM come from the germline V gene. Trimming took off 2 bases at V and 4 bases at J, with 12 bases between the two ends. This CDR3 is CASSLGGYRYEQYF. The CDR3 DNA is TGTGCCAGCAGTTTAGGGGGCTATAGGTACGAGCAGTACTTC. Variable domain in full (rest from reference TRBV28 and TRBJ2-7): DVKVTQSSRYLVKRTGEKVFLECVQDMDHENMFWYRQDPGLGLRLIYFSYDVKMKEKGDIPEGYSVSREKKERFSLILESASTNQTSMYLCASSLGGYRYEQYFGPGTRLTVT.

The J gene is TRBJ2-5, the V gene TRBV2; 7 nucleotides agree with TRBD2. V lost 6 bases, J lost 4 bases, and 5 bases stayed unmatched. Germline V CDR1 and CDR2: SNHLY, FYNNEI. The CDR3 runs to 13 residues. For the CDR3, the DNA is TGTGCCAGCAGCAGGGAGGGTGGAGAGACCCAGTACTTC. This encodes CASSREGGETQYF.

A single count supports this clone. The V and J genes are TRBV12-2 and TRBJ1-4; TRBD1 is the table's D call and was not checked against the DNA. TRBV12-2 has pseudogene status. The CDR3 has 16 residues. CDR3 DNA sequence: TGTGCAAGTCGCCATAACCGGGACAGTCGTAATGAAAAACTGTTTTTT. It translates to CASRHNRDSRNEKLFF.

V gene TRBV7-2 combines with J gene TRBJ1-2, with TRBD1 identical over 9 bases. V was pared by 6 bases and J by 4 bases, with 6 bases of the junction left unmatched. Germline values: CDR1 SGHTA, CDR2 FQGNSA. This CDR3 contains 14 residues. The CDR3 region is CASRPGQGPYGYTF. CDR3 DNA sequence: TGTGCCAGCAGACCGGGACAGGGACCCTATGGCTACACCTTC.

This rearrangement joins TRBV6-6 to TRBJ1-1; TRBD1 aligns across 9 bases. CDR1 and CDR2 (germline): MNHNY, SVGAGI (reference sequence). The trim removed 5 bases at V and 4 bases at J, leaving 5 bases unmatched. The CDR3 runs to 14 residues. The CDR3 region is CASSPRTGATEAFF. The CDR3 DNA is TGTGCCAGCAGTCCGCGGACAGGGGCCACTGAAGCTTTCTTT.

The chain couples TRBV6-1 to TRBJ1-2, with TRBD1 identical over 8 bases. This CDR3 is built from 18 residues. V shed 3 bases, J shed 0 bases, and the junction held 12 bases outside the gene matches. Germline values: CDR1 MNHNS, CDR2 SASEGT. The CDR3 DNA reads TGTGCCAGCAGTGATCAGGACAGGGTAATTTTTACTAACTATGGCTACACCTTC. This translates into CASSDQDRVIFTNYGYTF.

J is TRBJ2-2 and V is TRBV15; TRBD1 matches 11 bases. With V trimmed by 1 base and J by 2 bases, 3 bases remained unmatched. The germline gives CDR1 LNHNV, CDR2 YYDKDF (reference sequence). The CDR3 spans 17 residues. CDR3 sequence: CATSRARTGGNTGELFF. The CDR3 DNA follows: TGTGCCACCAGCAGAGCTCGGACAGGGGGCAACACCGGGGAGCTGTTTTTT.

The V call is TRBV9, the J call TRBJ2-5, with D possibly being TRBD2 (5 bases). The CDR3 loop spans 14 amino acids. V dropped 3 bases and J dropped 2 bases, with 11 bases sitting between them. Germline V lookup: CDR1 SGDLS, CDR2 YYNGEE. CDR3 protein: CASSASGVQETQYF. The CDR3 coding sequence is TGTGCCAGCAGCGCCTCCGGGGTACAAGAGACCCAGTACTTC.

The V gene is TRBV9, the J gene TRBJ2-3, with 10 bases identical to TRBD2. This CDR3 has 14 amino acids. The germline V gene has CDR1 SGDLS and CDR2 YYNGEE. The V segment lost 3 bases and the J segment 6 bases; nucleotides outside the gene matches: 4. The CDR3 here is CASSGSGRVDTQYF. In nucleotides, the CDR3 is TGTGCCAGCAGCGGCAGCGGGAGGGTGGATACGCAGTATTTT. Based on the CDR3 plus reference TRBV9 and TRBJ2-3, the full variable domain is DSGVTQTPKHLITATGQRVTLRCSPRSGDLSVYWYQQSLDQGLQFLIQYYNGEERAKGNILERFSAQQFPDLHSELNLSSLELGDSALYFCASSGSGRVDTQYFGPGTRLTVL.

The genes are TRBV27 and TRBJ2-1, with 8 bases matching TRBD2. There are 15 residues in the CDR3. V gave up 5 bases and J gave up 6 bases; unmatched junction bases: 9. Germline-derived CDR1 and CDR2 are MNHEY and SMNVEV (reference sequence). The CDR3 nucleotides read TGTGCCAGCAGTCCCTCGACCGGGACTAGCAATGAGCAGTTCTTC. This gives the protein CASSPSTGTSNEQFF.

The chain carries TRBV19 and TRBJ1-1; no clear D gene. The V end was cut by 4 bases, the J end by 1 base, with 4 bases between. The CDR3 sequence is 12 residues long. CDR1 is LNHDA, CDR2 SQIVND, per germline (reference sequence). Here the CDR3 DNA reads TGTGCCAGTAGTACGGGGAACACTGAAGCTTTCTTT. Its protein product is CASSTGNTEAFF.

This clone has only one observation. The chain recombines TRBV19 with TRBJ2-7, with 8 bases identical to TRBD1. The CDR3 consists of 17 residues. CDR1 is LNHDA and CDR2 is SQIVND in the germline V gene (reference sequence). With 5 bases clipped from V and 3 bases from J, the junction kept 15 bases outside the gene matches. The CDR3 nucleotides are TGTGCCAGTAGTGAGGCGAGTGGGACAGGACCCTACTACGAGCAGTACTTC. Protein: CASSEASGTGPYYEQYF.

CDR3 sequence (DNA): TGTGCTAGTGGTTTTCGGGGAGGAACAGCCCAGAACACTGAAGCTTTCTTT. Encoded protein: CASGFRGGTAQNTEAFF. The chain is built from TRBV12-5 and TRBJ1-1; D remains unclear. Between the trimmed V and J ends, which lost 3 bases and 1 base, there was a span of 18 bases. The CDR3 length is 17 residues. The germline V gene has CDR1 LGHNT and CDR2 FRNRAP.

The chain carries TRBV5-4 and TRBJ1-2, with a weak D call TRBD1 (6 bases). The CDR3 is made up of 13 amino acids. Trimming removed 4 bases from V and 4 bases from J, with 11 bases in between. Per the germline V gene, CDR1 is SGHNT and CDR2 is YYREEE (reference sequence). CDR3 sequence: CASSITGIYGYTF. CDR3 DNA: TGTGCCAGCAGCATAACAGGGATCTATGGCTACACCTTC.

The genes are TRBV7-2 and TRBJ1-1; 9 bases align to TRBD1. The J segment lost 6 bases and the V segment lost 5 bases, leaving 7 bases of the junction unmatched. Germline CDR1 SGHTA, CDR2 FQGNSA. The length of the CDR3 is 14 residues. CDR3 protein: CASSRDREVPEAFF. CDR3 nucleotides: TGTGCCAGCAGCCGGGACAGGGAGGTGCCTGAAGCTTTCTTT.

The rearrangement links TRBV7-8 to TRBJ1-6, with D possibly being TRBD1 (6 bases). The germline V gene encodes CDR1 SGHVS and CDR2 FQNEAQ. The V and J ends lost 5 bases and 8 bases respectively, with 16 bases between them. The CDR3 has 15 amino acids. The CDR3 region is CASSPRTAPDSPLHF. Written as DNA, the CDR3 is TGTGCCAGCAGCCCTCGGACAGCCCCGGATTCACCCCTCCACTTT.

The chain joins TRBV7-3 to TRBJ1-2; no definite D call. Trimming took off 5 bases at V and 2 bases at J, with 12 bases between the two ends. The CDR3 contains 14 residues. Germline CDR1 SGHTA, CDR2 FQGTGA. As DNA, the CDR3 is TGTGCCAGCAGCCCAAGAGTGCTAAACTATGGCTACACCTTC. Amino acid sequence: CASSPRVLNYGYTF.